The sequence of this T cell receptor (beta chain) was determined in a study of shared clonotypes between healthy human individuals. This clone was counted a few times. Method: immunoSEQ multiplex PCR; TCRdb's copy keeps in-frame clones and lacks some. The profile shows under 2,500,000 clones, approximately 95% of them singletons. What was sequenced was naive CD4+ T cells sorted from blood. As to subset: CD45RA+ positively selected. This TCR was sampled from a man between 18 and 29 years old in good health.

The CDR3 sequence is CASSSPGANYGYTF. The CDR3 DNA follows: TGTGCCAGCAGCTCCCCAGGAGCCAACTATGGCTACACCTTC. The rearrangement joins TRBV7-9 to TRBJ1-2; D gene ambiguous. Per the germline V gene, CDR1 is SEHNR and CDR2 is FQNEAQ (reference sequence). The CDR3 spans 14 residues. The V end lost 4 bases, the J end lost 2 bases, and 11 bases lay between the germline ends.